This T cell receptor beta chain was recorded in a study of early T cells in non-severe SARS-CoV-2 infection. Study overall: Chains from this unsorted whole-blood bulk RNA could not be paired. Study-wide results and limits: Matches to VDJdb favored anti-spike CD8 responses and missed private and CD4 specificities.

Individual cDNA molecules carried attached unique molecular identifiers. TCRdb reprocessed the 5' RACE reads with MiXCR, giving one entry per CDR3 protein. The data hold about 28,000 distinct CDR3 sequences, with about 5% observed a single time. This clonotype has at least ten counts. The antigen is not known. CDR1 is GTSNPN, CDR2 SVGIG, per germline (reference sequence). The CDR3 covers 15 residues. Trimming took 4 bases from V and 0 from J; bases not matched to a gene: 6. This TCR derives from an adult who was a healthcare worker with PCR-confirmed SARS-CoV-2 infection or an uninfected control (not recorded which). The rearrangement links TRBV30 to TRBJ2-1; 7 bases map to TRBD2. The sequenced sample was whole blood. The CDR3 sequence is CAWKPSGISYNEQFF. The CDR3 nucleotides read TGTGCCTGGAAACCTAGCGGAATCTCCTACAATGAGCAGTTCTTC.